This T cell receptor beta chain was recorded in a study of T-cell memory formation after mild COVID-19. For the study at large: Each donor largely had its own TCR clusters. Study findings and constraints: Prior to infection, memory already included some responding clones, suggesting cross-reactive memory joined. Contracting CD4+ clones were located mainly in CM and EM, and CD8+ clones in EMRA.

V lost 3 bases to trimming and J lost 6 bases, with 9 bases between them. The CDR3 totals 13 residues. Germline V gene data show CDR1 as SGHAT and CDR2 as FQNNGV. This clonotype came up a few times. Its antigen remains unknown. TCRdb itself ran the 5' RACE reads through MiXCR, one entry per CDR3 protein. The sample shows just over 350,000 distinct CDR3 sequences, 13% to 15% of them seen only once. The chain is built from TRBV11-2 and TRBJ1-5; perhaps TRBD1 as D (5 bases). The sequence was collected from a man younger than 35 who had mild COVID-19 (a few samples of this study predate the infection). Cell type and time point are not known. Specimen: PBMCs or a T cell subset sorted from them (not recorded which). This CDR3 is CASSLGLSQPQHF. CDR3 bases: TGTGCCAGCAGCTTGGGACTAAGTCAGCCCCAGCATTTT.